Reported below is one T cell receptor (beta chain). These data originate in a study of control samples from healthy donors and cancer patients. This table comes from immunoSEQ multiplex PCR, and its TCRdb copy is limited to in-frame clones, with some not included. Its clone listing holds fewer than 200,000 clones. Germline assignment: CDR1 SGHRS and CDR2 YFSETQ. Trimming stripped 0 bases from V and 2 bases from J, with 8 bases between. The CDR3 has 14 residues. The source of this sequence is a woman aged 30 to 39 in good health. Source material: blood. The V call is TRBV5-1, the J call TRBJ1-1, with D hard to call. CDR3 nucleotides: TGCGCCAGCAGCTTGGGTACAGACAACACTGAAGCTTTCTTT. Its translation is CASSLGTDNTEAFF.